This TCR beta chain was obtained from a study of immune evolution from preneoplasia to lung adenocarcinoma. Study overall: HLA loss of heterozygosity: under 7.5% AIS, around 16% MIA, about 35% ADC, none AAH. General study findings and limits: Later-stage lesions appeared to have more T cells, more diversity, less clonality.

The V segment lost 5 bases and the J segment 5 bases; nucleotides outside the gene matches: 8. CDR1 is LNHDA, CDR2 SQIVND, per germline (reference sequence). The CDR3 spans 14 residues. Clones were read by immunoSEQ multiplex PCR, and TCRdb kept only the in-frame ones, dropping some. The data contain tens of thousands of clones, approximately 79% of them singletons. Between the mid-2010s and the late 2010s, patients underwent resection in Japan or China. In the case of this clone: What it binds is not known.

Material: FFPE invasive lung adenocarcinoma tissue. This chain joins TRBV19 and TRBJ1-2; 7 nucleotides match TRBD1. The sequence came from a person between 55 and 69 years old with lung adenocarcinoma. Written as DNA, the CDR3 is TGTGCCAGTAGTCCCGGGACAGTCGGTTATGGCTACACCTTC. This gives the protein CASSPGTVGYGYTF.